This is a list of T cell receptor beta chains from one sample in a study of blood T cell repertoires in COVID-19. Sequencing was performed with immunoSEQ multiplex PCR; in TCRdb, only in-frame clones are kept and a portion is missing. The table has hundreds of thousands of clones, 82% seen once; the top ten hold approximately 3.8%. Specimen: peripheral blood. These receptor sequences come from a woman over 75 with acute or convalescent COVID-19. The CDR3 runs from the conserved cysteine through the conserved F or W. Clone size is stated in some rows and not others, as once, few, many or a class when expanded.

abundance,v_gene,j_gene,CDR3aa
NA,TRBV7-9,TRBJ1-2,CASSLPLTGGGVNYGYTF
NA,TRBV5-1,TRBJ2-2,CASSLASGYTGELFF
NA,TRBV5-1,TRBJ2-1,CASSWLGASYNEQFF
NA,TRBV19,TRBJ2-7,CASSTGGHEQYF
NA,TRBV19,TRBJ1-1,CASSEQANTEAFF
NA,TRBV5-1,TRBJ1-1,CASSPDRGNTEAFF
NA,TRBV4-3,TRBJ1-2,CASSHLQGDLYGYTF
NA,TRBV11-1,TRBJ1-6,CASSFGQGSSPLHF
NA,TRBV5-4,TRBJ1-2,CASSLTGVEGYTF
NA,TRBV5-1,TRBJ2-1,CASRSGQVYNEQFF
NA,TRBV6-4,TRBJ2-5,CASRPPTSGEDQETQYF
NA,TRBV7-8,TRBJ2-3,CATGQPLAGPEDTQYF
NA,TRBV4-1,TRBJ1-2,CASSQVVTASRDGYTF
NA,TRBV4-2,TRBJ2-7,CASSQDRLAGQKEQYF
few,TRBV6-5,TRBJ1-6,CASSPPGSSPLHF
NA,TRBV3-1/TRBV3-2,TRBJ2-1,CASSQDLGRGDEQFF
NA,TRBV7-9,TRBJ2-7,CASSLQTSGGVYEQYF
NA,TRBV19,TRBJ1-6,CASSPRNSATYNSPLHF
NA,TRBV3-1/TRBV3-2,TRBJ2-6,CASRRTGGSGANVLTF
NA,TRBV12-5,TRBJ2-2,CASGRGGGAGELFF
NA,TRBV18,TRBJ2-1,CASSPTSGLSYNEQFF
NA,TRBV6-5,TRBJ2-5,CASSYNRRQETQYF
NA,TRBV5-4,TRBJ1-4,CASSRGDPGKEKLFF
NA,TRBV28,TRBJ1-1,CASSLGMAGVQTEAFF
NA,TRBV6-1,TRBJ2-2,CASSVIGGEVTGELFF
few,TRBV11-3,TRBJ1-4,CASSFEAANEKLFF
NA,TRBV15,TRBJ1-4,CATSRDPFQGSEKLFF
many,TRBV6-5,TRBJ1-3,CASSPQGLSGNTIYF
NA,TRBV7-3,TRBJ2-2,CASSPTPRTSGTGELFF
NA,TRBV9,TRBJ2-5,CASSVGNSGGETQYF
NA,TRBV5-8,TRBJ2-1,CASSKTGALHGVPEQFF
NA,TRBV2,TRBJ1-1,CASSEIFGEPTEAFF
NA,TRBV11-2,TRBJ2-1,CASSFRLAGVLSSYNEQFF
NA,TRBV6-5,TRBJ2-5,CASRNVQVRRETQYF
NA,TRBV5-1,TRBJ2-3,CASSLGTSGTDTQYF
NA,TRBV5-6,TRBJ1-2,CASSPPAGGGYTF
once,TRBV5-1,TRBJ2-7,CASSLGTAVYEQYF
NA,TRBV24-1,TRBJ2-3,CATSDRKRQGSTDTQYF
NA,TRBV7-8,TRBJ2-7,CASSLGGTSYEQYF
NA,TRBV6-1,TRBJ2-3,CASSENGQGASPDTQYF
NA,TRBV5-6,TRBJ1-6,CASSLFTSSYNSPLHF